A selection of T cell receptor beta chains follows, all from one sample in a study of T cells after yellow fever vaccination. TCRdb redid the calling of the 5' RACE reads with MiXCR, one entry per CDR3 protein. Counted here are about 45,000 distinct CDR3 sequences, 6.8% occurring once; the ten biggest clones make up over 12%. Here the sequenced sample was CD8+ T cells not binding an NS4B(214-222) dextramer, sorted from PBMCs, taken 45 days after the yellow fever booster vaccination. These receptor sequences come from a man aged 30-40 years who received the YFV17D yellow fever vaccine. Both conserved end residues are part of each CDR3. A D gene is named only where the DNA matches it firmly. The size entry gives how often the clone was seen (once, few, many) or a class if it is expanded.

CDR3 DNA: TGTGCCAGCAGCCAAGCTCCAGGTGACAATGAGCAGTTCTTC; CDR3 protein: CASSQAPGDNEQFF; V gene: TRBV4-2; clone size: many; J gene: TRBJ2-1; D gene: -
CDR3 DNA: TGTGCCAGCAGTCCTTCTTCGCCTTACGAGCAGTACTTC; CDR3 protein: CASSPSSPYEQYF; V gene: TRBV12-3/TRBV12-4; clone size: many; J gene: TRBJ2-7; D gene: -
CDR3 DNA: TGCGCCAGCAGCTTGGGGCAGGGGTGGTACTTC; CDR3 protein: CASSLGQGWYF; V gene: TRBV5-1; clone size: many; J gene: TRBJ2-7; D gene: -
CDR3 DNA: TGTGCCAGCAGCAGCGGTCTTCTCTACGAGCAGTACTTC; CDR3 protein: CASSSGLLYEQYF; V gene: TRBV27; clone size: many; J gene: TRBJ2-7; D gene: -
CDR3 DNA: TGTGCCAGCAGCCCCCGGACAGGGTCGGGAGAGACCCAGTACTTC; CDR3 protein: CASSPRTGSGETQYF; V gene: TRBV7-8; clone size: few; J gene: TRBJ2-5; D gene: TRBD1
CDR3 DNA: TGCGCCACCAGCGGGGGGTTATCCTACGAGCAGTACTTC; CDR3 protein: CATSGGLSYEQYF; V gene: TRBV10-2; clone size: many; J gene: TRBJ2-7; D gene: TRBD2
CDR3 DNA: TGTGCCAGCAGTTGGACTAGTGGCACAGATACGCAGTATTTT; CDR3 protein: CASSWTSGTDTQYF; V gene: TRBV6-5; clone size: many; J gene: TRBJ2-3; D gene: TRBD2
CDR3 DNA: TGTGCCAGCAGCTGGTCCCTCCCCGGGGAGCAGTACTTC; CDR3 protein: CASSWSLPGEQYF; V gene: TRBV7-2; clone size: few; J gene: TRBJ2-7; D gene: -
CDR3 DNA: TGTGCCAGCAGTCCGTGGGCGACAGCCGGTAATTCACCCCTCCACTTT; CDR3 protein: CASSPWATAGNSPLHF; V gene: TRBV27; clone size: few; J gene: TRBJ1-6; D gene: -
CDR3 DNA: TGTGCCAGCGCCCTGGGAACCGTATATAGCAATCAGCCCCAGCATTTT; CDR3 protein: CASALGTVYSNQPQHF; V gene: TRBV7-8; clone size: few; J gene: TRBJ1-5; D gene: -
CDR3 DNA: TGTGCCAGCAGTGATTACATCGCCGGGCAGTACTTC; CDR3 protein: CASSDYIAGQYF; V gene: TRBV25-1; clone size: many; J gene: TRBJ2-7; D gene: -
CDR3 DNA: TGCGCCAGCAGCTTGGGGGCCAGCGGGGGCTCCTACGAGCAGTACTTC; CDR3 protein: CASSLGASGGSYEQYF; V gene: TRBV5-1; clone size: many; J gene: TRBJ2-7; D gene: TRBD2
CDR3 DNA: TGTGCCTGGGAGGGCGGCTATGCGGGCAATGAGCAGTTCTTC; CDR3 protein: CAWEGGYAGNEQFF; V gene: TRBV30; clone size: many; J gene: TRBJ2-1; D gene: -
CDR3 DNA: TGTGCCAGCAGTTACGGTCCGGGGGGACAGCCCCAGCATTTT; CDR3 protein: CASSYGPGGQPQHF; V gene: TRBV6-5; clone size: many; J gene: TRBJ1-5; D gene: -
CDR3 DNA: TGCAGCGTTGAGGCGGGAACAGGGGGCCGCGGTGTGAACACTGAAGCTTTCTTT; CDR3 protein: CSVEAGTGGRGVNTEAFF; V gene: TRBV29-1; clone size: many; J gene: TRBJ1-1; D gene: TRBD1
CDR3 DNA: TGCAGTGCTACCCTGTGGGCGGGAGAGCGCACAGATACGCAGTATTTT; CDR3 protein: CSATLWAGERTDTQYF; V gene: TRBV20-1; clone size: many; J gene: TRBJ2-3; D gene: TRBD2
CDR3 DNA: TGTGCCACCAGCAGAGCTCTCACCCACGAGCAGTACTTC; CDR3 protein: CATSRALTHEQYF; V gene: TRBV15; clone size: many; J gene: TRBJ2-7; D gene: -
CDR3 DNA: TGCGCCAGCAGCGCACCCGGGACAGGAGGGGGCGAGCAGTACTTC; CDR3 protein: CASSAPGTGGGEQYF; V gene: TRBV5-1; clone size: many; J gene: TRBJ2-7; D gene: TRBD1
CDR3 DNA: TGTGCCTGGACCGGGACCGACAATCAGCCCCAGCATTTT; CDR3 protein: CAWTGTDNQPQHF; V gene: TRBV30; clone size: many; J gene: TRBJ1-5; D gene: -
CDR3 DNA: TGCGCCAGCAGCCAAGAGGTTCTGGAAAAAGAGACCCAGTACTTC; CDR3 protein: CASSQEVLEKETQYF; V gene: TRBV4-3; clone size: many; J gene: TRBJ2-5; D gene: -
CDR3 DNA: TGTGCCAGCAGAGCGAGCAACAATGAGCAGTTCTTC; CDR3 protein: CASRASNNEQFF; V gene: TRBV12-3/TRBV12-4; clone size: many; J gene: TRBJ2-1; D gene: -
CDR3 DNA: TGTGCCAGCAGCCCCTTGGGGTCTGGGGCCAACGTCCTGACTTTC; CDR3 protein: CASSPLGSGANVLTF; V gene: TRBV7-6; clone size: many; J gene: TRBJ2-6; D gene: -
CDR3 DNA: TGTGCCAGCAGTTATAGTCGGTACGAGCAGTTCTTC; CDR3 protein: CASSYSRYEQFF; V gene: TRBV6-5; clone size: many; J gene: TRBJ2-1; D gene: -
CDR3 DNA: TGTGCCAGCAGCAGTCCGGTGGAGGACATCAGATATGGCTACACCTTC; CDR3 protein: CASSSPVEDIRYGYTF; V gene: TRBV7-9; clone size: few; J gene: TRBJ1-2; D gene: -
CDR3 DNA: TGTGCCAGCAGTCTGGGACAGGGCGAAGCTTTCTTT; CDR3 protein: CASSLGQGEAFF; V gene: TRBV27; clone size: few; J gene: TRBJ1-1; D gene: TRBD1